This T cell receptor beta chain was obtained from a study of blood T cell repertoires in COVID-19. Original data processing: Nucleated cell counts were estimated from reference gene primer amplification. Here immunoSEQ multiplex PCR was the method, and the copy in TCRdb shows in-frame clones only, minus some. D and trimming were read from the DNA, whereas the V and J calls and clone size are those reported in that table. The repertoire holds a few hundred thousand clones, with 80% to 90% as singletons. The CDR3 covers 13 residues. Germline V gives CDR1 SGDLS, CDR2 YYNGEE. Trimming cost V 2 bases and J 2 bases, with 7 bases left between them.

The sequence was collected from a man in his fifties or sixties with acute or convalescent COVID-19. The specimen sequenced was peripheral blood. V gene TRBV9 combines with J gene TRBJ1-1; D not resolved. The CDR3 DNA reads TGTGCCAGCAGCGTCGGGAGTAACACTGAAGCTTTCTTT. This translates into CASSVGSNTEAFF. The variable domain in full, with the rest retrieved from reference TRBV9 and TRBJ1-1, is DSGVTQTPKHLITATGQRVTLRCSPRSGDLSVYWYQQSLDQGLQFLIQYYNGEERAKGNILERFSAQQFPDLHSELNLSSLELGDSALYFCASSVGSNTEAFFGQGTRLTVV.